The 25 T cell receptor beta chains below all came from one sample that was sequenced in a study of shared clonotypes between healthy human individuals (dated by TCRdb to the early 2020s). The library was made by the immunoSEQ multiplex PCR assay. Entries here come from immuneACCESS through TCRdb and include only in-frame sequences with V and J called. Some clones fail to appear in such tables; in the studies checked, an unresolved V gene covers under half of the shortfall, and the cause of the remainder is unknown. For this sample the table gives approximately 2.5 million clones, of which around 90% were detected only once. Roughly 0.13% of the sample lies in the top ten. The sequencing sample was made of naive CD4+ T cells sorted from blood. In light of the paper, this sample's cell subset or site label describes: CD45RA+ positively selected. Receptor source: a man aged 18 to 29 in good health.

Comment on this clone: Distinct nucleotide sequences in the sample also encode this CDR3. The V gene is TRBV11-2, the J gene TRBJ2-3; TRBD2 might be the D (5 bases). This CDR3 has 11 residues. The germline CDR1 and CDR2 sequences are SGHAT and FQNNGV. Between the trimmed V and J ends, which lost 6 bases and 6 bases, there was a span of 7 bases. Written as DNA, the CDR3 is TGTGCCAGCAGACGAGGGGATACGCAGTATTTT. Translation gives CASRRGDTQYF.

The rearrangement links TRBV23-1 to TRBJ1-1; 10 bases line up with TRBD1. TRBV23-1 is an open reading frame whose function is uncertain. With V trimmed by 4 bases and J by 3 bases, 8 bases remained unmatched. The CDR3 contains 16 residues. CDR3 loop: CASSPTRDRGYTEAFF. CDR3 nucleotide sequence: TGCGCCAGCAGTCCGACCCGGGACAGGGGTTACACTGAAGCTTTCTTT.

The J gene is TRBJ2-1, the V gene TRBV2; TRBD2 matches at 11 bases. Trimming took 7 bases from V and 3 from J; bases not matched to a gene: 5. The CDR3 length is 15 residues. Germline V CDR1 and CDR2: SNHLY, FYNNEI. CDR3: CASTQGLADYNEQFF. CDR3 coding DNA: TGTGCCAGCACCCAGGGACTAGCGGACTACAATGAGCAGTTCTTC.

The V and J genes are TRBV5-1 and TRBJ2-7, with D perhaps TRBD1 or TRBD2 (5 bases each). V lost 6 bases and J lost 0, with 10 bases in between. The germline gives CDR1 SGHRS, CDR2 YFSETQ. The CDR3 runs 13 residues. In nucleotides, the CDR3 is TGCGCCAGCAACCGGGACGCCTCCTACGAGCAGTACTTC. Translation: CASNRDASYEQYF.

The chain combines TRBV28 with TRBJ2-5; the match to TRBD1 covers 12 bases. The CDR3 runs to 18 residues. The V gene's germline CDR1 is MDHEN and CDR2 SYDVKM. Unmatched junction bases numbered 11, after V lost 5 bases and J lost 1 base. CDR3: CASSPPEGTGGSQETQYF. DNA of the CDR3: TGTGCCAGCAGTCCTCCTGAAGGGACAGGGGGCTCCCAAGAGACCCAGTACTTC.

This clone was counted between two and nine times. For the CDR3, the DNA is TGTGCCAGCAGTGACAGGGGCCGAAGCAATCAGCCCCAGCATTTT. Encoded protein: CASSDRGRSNQPQHF. The chain links TRBV6-1 to TRBJ1-5; D may be TRBD1 (6 bases). Germline V gives CDR1 MNHNS, CDR2 SASEGT. Trimming shortened V by 3 bases and J by 1 base, and 10 bases separated the two germline ends. This CDR3 comprises 15 residues.

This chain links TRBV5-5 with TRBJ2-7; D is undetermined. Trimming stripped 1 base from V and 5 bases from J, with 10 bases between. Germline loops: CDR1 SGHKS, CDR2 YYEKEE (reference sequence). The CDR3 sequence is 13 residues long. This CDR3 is CASSLLGPDEQYF. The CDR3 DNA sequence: TGTGCCAGCAGCTTGCTAGGCCCCGACGAGCAGTACTTC.

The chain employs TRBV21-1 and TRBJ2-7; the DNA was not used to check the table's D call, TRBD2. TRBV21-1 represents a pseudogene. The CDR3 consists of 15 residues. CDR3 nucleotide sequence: TGTGCCAGCATCCATAGCGGGGACAGACACTACGAGCAGTACTTC. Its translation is CASIHSGDRHYEQYF.

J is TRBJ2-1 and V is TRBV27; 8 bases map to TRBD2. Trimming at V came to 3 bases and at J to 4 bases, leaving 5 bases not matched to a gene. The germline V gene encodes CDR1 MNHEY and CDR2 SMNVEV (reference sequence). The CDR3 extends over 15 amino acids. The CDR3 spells CASSFRLASYNEQFF. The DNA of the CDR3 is TGTGCCAGCAGTTTTAGACTAGCGAGTTACAATGAGCAGTTCTTC.

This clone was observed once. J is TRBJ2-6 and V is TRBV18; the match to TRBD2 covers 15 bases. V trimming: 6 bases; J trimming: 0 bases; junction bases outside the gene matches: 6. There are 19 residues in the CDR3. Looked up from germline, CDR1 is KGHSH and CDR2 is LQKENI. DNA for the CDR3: TGTGCCAGCTCGCGGACTAGCGGGGGGGCCCGCTCTGGGGCCAACGTCCTGACTTTC. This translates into CASSRTSGGARSGANVLTF.

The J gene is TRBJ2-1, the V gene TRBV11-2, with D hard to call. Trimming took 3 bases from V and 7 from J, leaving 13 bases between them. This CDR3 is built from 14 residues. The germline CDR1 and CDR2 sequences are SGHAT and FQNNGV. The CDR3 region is CASSLQLQTNEQFF. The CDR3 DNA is TGTGCCAGCAGCTTGCAACTCCAAACGAATGAGCAGTTCTTC. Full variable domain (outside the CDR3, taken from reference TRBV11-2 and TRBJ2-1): EAGVAQSPRYKIIEKRQSVAFWCNPISGHATLYWYQQILGQGPKLLIQFQNNGVVDDSQLPKDRFSAERLKGVDSTLKIQPAKLEDSAVYLCASSLQLQTNEQFFGPGTRLTVL.

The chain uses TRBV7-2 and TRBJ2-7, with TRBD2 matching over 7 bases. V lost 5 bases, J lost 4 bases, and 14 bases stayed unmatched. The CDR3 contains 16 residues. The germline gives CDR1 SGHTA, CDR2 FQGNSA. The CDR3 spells CASSPEAGVKLYEQYF. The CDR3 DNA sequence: TGTGCCAGCAGCCCAGAGGCGGGAGTGAAGCTGTACGAGCAGTACTTC.

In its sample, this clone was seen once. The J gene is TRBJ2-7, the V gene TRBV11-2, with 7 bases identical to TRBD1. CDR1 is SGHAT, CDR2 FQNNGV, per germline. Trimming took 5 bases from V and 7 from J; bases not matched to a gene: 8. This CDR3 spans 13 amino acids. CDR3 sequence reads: CASSAPGQQEQYF. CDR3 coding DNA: TGTGCCAGCAGCGCCCCGGGACAGCAGGAGCAGTACTTC.

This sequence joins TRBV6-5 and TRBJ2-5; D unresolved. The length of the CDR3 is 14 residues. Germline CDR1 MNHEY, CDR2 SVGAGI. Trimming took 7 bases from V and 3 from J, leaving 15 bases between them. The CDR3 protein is CASNKAGPEETQYF. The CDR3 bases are TGTGCCAGCAATAAGGCCGGCCCGGAAGAGACCCAGTACTTC.

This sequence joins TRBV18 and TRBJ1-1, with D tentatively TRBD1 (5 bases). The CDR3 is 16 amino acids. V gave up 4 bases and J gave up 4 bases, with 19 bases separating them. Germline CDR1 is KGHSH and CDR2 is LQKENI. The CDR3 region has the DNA TGTGCCAGCTCACTAGTCTGGGGGACTCGGGGCACTGAAGCTTTCTTT. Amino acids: CASSLVWGTRGTEAFF.

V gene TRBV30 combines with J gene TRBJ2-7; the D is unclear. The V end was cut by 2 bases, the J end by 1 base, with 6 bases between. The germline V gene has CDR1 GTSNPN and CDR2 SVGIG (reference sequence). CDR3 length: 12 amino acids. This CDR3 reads CAWSTTSYEQYF. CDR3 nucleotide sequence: TGTGCCTGGAGTACAACGTCCTACGAGCAGTACTTC.

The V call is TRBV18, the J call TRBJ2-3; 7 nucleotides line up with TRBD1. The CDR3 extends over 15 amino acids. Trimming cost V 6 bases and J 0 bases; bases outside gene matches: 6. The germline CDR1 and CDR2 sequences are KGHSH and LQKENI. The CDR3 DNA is TGTGCCAGCTCTCAACTGACAGGGAGCACAGATACGCAGTATTTT. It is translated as CASSQLTGSTDTQYF.

The CDR3 DNA follows: TGTGCCAGCAGCCCCCGCCGGGACAGCCTCTCCTACGAGCAGTACTTC. This sequence encodes CASSPRRDSLSYEQYF. The chain is built from TRBV7-9 and TRBJ2-7, with 7 bases lining up with TRBD1. Germline values: CDR1 SEHNR, CDR2 FQNEAQ (reference sequence). The CDR3 has 16 residues. Unmatched junction bases numbered 10, after V lost 5 bases and J lost 0 bases.

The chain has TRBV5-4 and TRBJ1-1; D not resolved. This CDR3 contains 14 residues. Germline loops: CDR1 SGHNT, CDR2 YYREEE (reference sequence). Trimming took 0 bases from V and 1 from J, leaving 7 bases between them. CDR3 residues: CASSLEWGNTEAFF. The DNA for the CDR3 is TGTGCCAGCAGCTTGGAGTGGGGGAACACTGAAGCTTTCTTT.

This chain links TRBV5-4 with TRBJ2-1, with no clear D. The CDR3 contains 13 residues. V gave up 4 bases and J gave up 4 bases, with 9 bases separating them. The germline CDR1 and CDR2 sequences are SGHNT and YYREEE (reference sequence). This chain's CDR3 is CASSLNDYNEQFF. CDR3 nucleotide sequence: TGTGCCAGCAGCCTGAATGATTACAATGAGCAGTTCTTC.

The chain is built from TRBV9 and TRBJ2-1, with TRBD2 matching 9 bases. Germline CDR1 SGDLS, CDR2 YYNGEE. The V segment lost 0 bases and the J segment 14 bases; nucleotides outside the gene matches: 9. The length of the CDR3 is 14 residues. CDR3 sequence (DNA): TGTGCCAGCAGCGTAGCGGGGACTAGCTCAATGGAGTTCTTC. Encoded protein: CASSVAGTSSMEFF.

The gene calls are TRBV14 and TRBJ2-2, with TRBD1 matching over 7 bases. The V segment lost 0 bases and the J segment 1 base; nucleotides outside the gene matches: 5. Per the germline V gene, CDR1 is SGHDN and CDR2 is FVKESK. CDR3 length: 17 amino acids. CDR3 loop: CASSQDYGTVNTGELFF. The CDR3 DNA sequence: TGTGCCAGCAGCCAAGATTATGGGACAGTGAACACCGGGGAGCTGTTTTTT.

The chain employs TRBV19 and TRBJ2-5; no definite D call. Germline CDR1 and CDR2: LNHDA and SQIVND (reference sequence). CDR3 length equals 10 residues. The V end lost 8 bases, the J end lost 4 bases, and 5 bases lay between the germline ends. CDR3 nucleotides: TGTGCCAGTGGATCAGAGACCCAGTACTTC. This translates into CASGSETQYF.

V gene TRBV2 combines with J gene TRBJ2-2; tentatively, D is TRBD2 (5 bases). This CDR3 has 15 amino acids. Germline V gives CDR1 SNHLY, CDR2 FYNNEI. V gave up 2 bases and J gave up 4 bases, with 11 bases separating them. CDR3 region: CASSEIEGLTGELFF. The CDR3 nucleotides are TGTGCCAGCAGTGAAATCGAGGGTCTCACCGGGGAGCTGTTTTTT.

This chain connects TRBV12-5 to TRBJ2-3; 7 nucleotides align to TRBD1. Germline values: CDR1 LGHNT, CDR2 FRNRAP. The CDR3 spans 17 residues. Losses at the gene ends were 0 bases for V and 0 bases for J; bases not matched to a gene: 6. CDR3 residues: CASGLVPSGQSTDTQYF. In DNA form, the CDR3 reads TGTGCTAGTGGTTTGGTACCGTCGGGACAGAGCACAGATACGCAGTATTTT.